This T cell receptor beta chain appears in the sequencing data of a study of T-cell memory formation after mild COVID-19. TCRdb ran MiXCR on the 5' RACE reads and lists one entry per CDR3 protein. The top ten clones hold 12% of a sample with roughly 620,000 distinct CDR3 sequences, around 17% of them seen once. The germline V gene encodes CDR1 MNHEY and CDR2 SVGEGT. With V trimmed by 0 bases and J by 3 bases, 8 bases remained unmatched. The CDR3 is 17 residues long. The chain links TRBV6-2 or TRBV6-3 to TRBJ2-7; the match to TRBD2 covers 10 bases. The source is an adult woman who had mild COVID-19 (a few samples of this study predate the infection). Cell type and time point are not known. Sequenced sample: PBMCs or a T cell subset sorted from them (not recorded which). The CDR3 DNA is TGTGCCAGCAGTTACTCTGTCGGACTAGCGGACCTCTACGAGCAGTACTTC. It specifies CASSYSVGLADLYEQYF.